The entry below describes one TCR beta chain. Antigen unknown. The V segment lost 4 bases and the J segment 5 bases; nucleotides outside the gene matches: 8. Per germline, CDR1 SGHRS and CDR2 YFSETQ. The CDR3 has 14 amino acids. These data originate in a study of beta chain features in type 1 diabetes. Whole-study findings and limits: Using cDNA template may skew counts toward highly expressing activated cells. Moderately but significantly shorter TCRB CDR3s were found in Type 1 diabetes patients in all four CD4+ subsets. Resolution of whether HLA type affects TCRB rearrangement was not achieved here. More deletions and fewer insertions at VDJ junctions were seen in type 1 diabetes patients.

The isolated RNA, all of it, was reverse transcribed, so expressed TCRB transcripts were what got sequenced. This table comes from immunoSEQ multiplex PCR, and its TCRdb copy is limited to in-frame clones, with some not included. The sample consists of around 250,000 clones, roughly 22% of them appearing once. Only one heparinised blood draw was taken per donor, and its volume averaged around 100 mL. Sequenced input: naive CD4+ T cells from blood. V is TRBV5-1 and J is TRBJ1-1, with 7 bases aligning to TRBD1. The TCR sequence derives from a woman aged 40 to 55 with type 1 diabetes. The CDR3 reads CASSPRQGRTEAFF. Written as DNA, the CDR3 is TGCGCCAGCAGCCCGAGACAGGGAAGGACTGAAGCTTTCTTT.